Listed below are T cell receptor beta chains from one sample, sequenced in a study of cytomegalovirus exposure and HLA in healthy donors. Some clones are missing from TCRdb's copy, which holds only in-frame ones; the method was immunoSEQ multiplex PCR. In the table there are under 150,000 clones, approximately 80% of which are singletons. Source material: PBMCs. These receptors originate from a woman in her thirties or forties in good health and CMV-seronegative. CDR3s include the opening cysteine and the closing phenylalanine or tryptophan. Fields, in order: clone size, V gene, D gene, J gene, CDR3 protein, CDR3 DNA. D genes are given only for firm matches. The size entry is marked missing in some rows and otherwise reads once, few, many or a size class.

abundance: NA; v_gene: TRBV5-7; d_gene: TRBD1; j_gene: TRBJ2-3; CDR3aa: CASSLGTGVDTDTQYF; CDR3nt: TGTGCCAGCAGCTTGGGGACAGGGGTCGACACAGATACGCAGTATTTT
abundance: NA; v_gene: TRBV9; d_gene: NA; j_gene: TRBJ2-7; CDR3aa: CASSARSEDEQYF; CDR3nt: TGTGCCAGCAGCGCCCGCTCGGAGGACGAGCAGTACTTC
abundance: NA; v_gene: TRBV5-4; d_gene: NA; j_gene: TRBJ1-1; CDR3aa: CASSLIGQGKWNTEAFF; CDR3nt: TGTGCCAGCAGCTTGATTGGGCAGGGGAAGTGGAACACTGAAGCTTTCTTT
abundance: NA; v_gene: TRBV5-1; d_gene: TRBD2; j_gene: TRBJ2-1; CDR3aa: CASSLTSGGNNEQFF; CDR3nt: TGCGCCAGCAGCTTAACTAGCGGGGGCAACAATGAGCAGTTCTTC
abundance: NA; v_gene: TRBV7-2; d_gene: TRBD2; j_gene: TRBJ2-7; CDR3aa: CASSWGLAGGPSGEQYF; CDR3nt: TGTGCCAGCAGCTGGGGACTAGCGGGAGGGCCCTCGGGCGAGCAGTACTTC
abundance: NA; v_gene: TRBV29-1; d_gene: TRBD1; j_gene: TRBJ2-7; CDR3aa: CSVEVRGTVLYEQYF; CDR3nt: TGCAGCGTTGAGGTTCGTGGGACAGTACTCTACGAGCAGTACTTC
abundance: NA; v_gene: TRBV7-2; d_gene: NA; j_gene: TRBJ1-6; CDR3aa: CASSLGGPQGSPLHF; CDR3nt: TGTGCCAGCAGCTTAGGGGGGCCCCAGGGGAGTCCCCTCCACTTT
abundance: NA; v_gene: TRBV27; d_gene: NA; j_gene: TRBJ1-2; CDR3aa: CASSLQGYGYTF; CDR3nt: TGTGCCAGCAGTCTCCAGGGCTATGGCTACACCTTC
abundance: NA; v_gene: TRBV10-3; d_gene: TRBD1; j_gene: TRBJ1-4; CDR3aa: CAISESGQSNEKLFF; CDR3nt: TGTGCCATCAGTGAGTCGGGACAGAGTAATGAAAAACTGTTTTTT
abundance: NA; v_gene: TRBV4-2; d_gene: TRBD1; j_gene: TRBJ1-2; CDR3aa: CASSDYRGRPYGYTF; CDR3nt: TGTGCCAGCAGCGACTACAGGGGGCGGCCCTATGGCTACACCTTC
abundance: once; v_gene: TRBV5-4; d_gene: TRBD1; j_gene: TRBJ1-2; CDR3aa: CASSLQGSEGNYGYTF; CDR3nt: TGTGCCAGCAGCCTACAGGGGTCCGAGGGGAACTATGGCTACACCTTC
abundance: NA; v_gene: TRBV18; d_gene: NA; j_gene: TRBJ2-7; CDR3aa: CASSPQGFYEQYF; CDR3nt: TGTGCCAGCTCACCACAGGGGTTCTACGAGCAGTACTTC
abundance: NA; v_gene: TRBV13; d_gene: TRBD1; j_gene: TRBJ1-3; CDR3aa: CASSQGGGAGNTIYF; CDR3nt: TGTGCCAGCAGCCAGGGGGGTGGCGCTGGAAACACCATATATTTT
abundance: NA; v_gene: TRBV4-2; d_gene: TRBD2; j_gene: TRBJ2-7; CDR3aa: CASSQAGTSHDEQYF; CDR3nt: TGTGCCAGCAGCCAAGCCGGGACTAGTCACGACGAGCAGTACTTC
abundance: NA; v_gene: TRBV6-1; d_gene: NA; j_gene: TRBJ1-2; CDR3aa: CASSDWGLGYTF; CDR3nt: TGTGCCAGCAGTGATTGGGGGCTTGGCTACACCTTC
abundance: NA; v_gene: TRBV9; d_gene: NA; j_gene: TRBJ1-1; CDR3aa: CASSAGWNTEAFF; CDR3nt: TGTGCCAGCAGCGCGGGTTGGAACACTGAAGCTTTCTTT
abundance: NA; v_gene: TRBV6-5; d_gene: TRBD1; j_gene: TRBJ1-5; CDR3aa: CASRTGAGNQPQHF; CDR3nt: TGTGCCAGCAGAACAGGGGCTGGCAATCAGCCCCAGCATTTT
abundance: once; v_gene: TRBV7-8; d_gene: TRBD2; j_gene: TRBJ2-2; CDR3aa: CASSFTSGRSTGELFF; CDR3nt: TGTGCCAGCAGCTTCACTAGCGGGAGGTCCACCGGGGAGCTGTTTTTT
abundance: once; v_gene: TRBV4-3; d_gene: NA; j_gene: TRBJ2-5; CDR3aa: CASSQGPGRRDNQETQYF; CDR3nt: TGCGCCAGCAGCCAAGGCCCGGGCCGACGGGACAACCAAGAGACCCAGTACTTC
abundance: few; v_gene: TRBV6-1; d_gene: NA; j_gene: TRBJ2-3; CDR3aa: CASSVVGGASTDTQYF; CDR3nt: TGTGCCAGCAGTGTGGTTGGAGGGGCTAGCACAGATACGCAGTATTTT
abundance: NA; v_gene: TRBV9; d_gene: NA; j_gene: TRBJ2-4; CDR3aa: CASSVAAAGNIQYF; CDR3nt: TGTGCCAGCAGCGTAGCGGCAGCCGGGAACATTCAGTACTTC
abundance: NA; v_gene: TRBV28; d_gene: TRBD1; j_gene: TRBJ1-2; CDR3aa: CASSSSAGQGDYGYTF; CDR3nt: TGTGCCAGCAGTTCATCCGCCGGGCAGGGGGACTATGGCTACACCTTC
abundance: NA; v_gene: TRBV13; d_gene: TRBD1; j_gene: TRBJ1-4; CDR3aa: CASSYRQGNEKLFF; CDR3nt: TGTGCCAGCAGCTACCGACAGGGGAATGAAAAACTGTTTTTT
abundance: many; v_gene: TRBV4-3; d_gene: NA; j_gene: TRBJ2-6; CDR3aa: CASSQDGSSGANVLTF; CDR3nt: TGCGCCAGCAGCCAAGATGGGAGCTCTGGGGCCAACGTCCTGACTTTC
abundance: NA; v_gene: TRBV5-4; d_gene: NA; j_gene: TRBJ2-1; CDR3aa: CASSLDSSSYNEQFF; CDR3nt: TGTGCCAGCAGCTTGGACTCGAGCTCCTACAATGAGCAGTTCTTC
abundance: few; v_gene: TRBV19; d_gene: NA; j_gene: TRBJ1-1; CDR3aa: CASNPGGGDTEAFF; CDR3nt: TGTGCCAGTAACCCGGGAGGAGGCGACACTGAAGCTTTCTTT
abundance: NA; v_gene: TRBV28; d_gene: NA; j_gene: TRBJ2-7; CDR3aa: CASSLPGLSEQYF; CDR3nt: TGTGCCAGCAGTTTACCCGGACTGAGCGAGCAGTACTTC
abundance: NA; v_gene: TRBV7-3; d_gene: NA; j_gene: TRBJ2-5; CDR3aa: CASSLSGGGGQETQYF; CDR3nt: TGTGCCAGCAGCTTAAGCGGGGGAGGGGGCCAAGAGACCCAGTACTTC
abundance: NA; v_gene: TRBV27; d_gene: NA; j_gene: TRBJ2-1; CDR3aa: CASTERKSSYNEQFF; CDR3nt: TGTGCCAGCACCGAAAGAAAGAGCTCCTACAATGAGCAGTTCTTC